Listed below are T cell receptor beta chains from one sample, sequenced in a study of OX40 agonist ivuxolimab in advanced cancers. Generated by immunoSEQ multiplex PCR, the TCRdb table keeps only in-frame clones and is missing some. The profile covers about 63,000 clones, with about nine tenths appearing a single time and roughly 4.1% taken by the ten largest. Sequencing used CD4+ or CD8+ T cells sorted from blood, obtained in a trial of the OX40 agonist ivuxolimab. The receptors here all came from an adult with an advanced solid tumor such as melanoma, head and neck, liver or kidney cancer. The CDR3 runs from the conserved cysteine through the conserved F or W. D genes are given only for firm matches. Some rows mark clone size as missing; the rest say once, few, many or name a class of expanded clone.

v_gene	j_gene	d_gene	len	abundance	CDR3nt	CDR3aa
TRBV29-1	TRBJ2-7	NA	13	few	TGCAGCGTCGGATCGACAGGAGCCATCGAGCAGTACTTC	CSVGSTGAIEQYF
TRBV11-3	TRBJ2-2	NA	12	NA	TGTGCCAGCAGCTTAGGATCCGGGGAGCTGTTTTTT	CASSLGSGELFF
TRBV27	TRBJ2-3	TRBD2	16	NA	TGTGCCAGCAGTCCCTCAGCGGGGGCGGTAACAGATACGCAGTATTTT	CASSPSAGAVTDTQYF
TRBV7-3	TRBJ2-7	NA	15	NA	TGTGCCAGCAGCTTAAGGGCCGGCTCCAACTACGAGCAGTACTTC	CASSLRAGSNYEQYF
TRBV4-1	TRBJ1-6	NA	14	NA	TGCGCCAGCAGCCAAGAAGGGCTCCCGATGACCCTCCACTTT	CASSQEGLPMTLHF
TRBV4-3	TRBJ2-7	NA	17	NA	TGCGCCAGCAGCCAACTCCCCAATCAAGGACTGTACTACGAGCAGTACTTC	CASSQLPNQGLYYEQYF
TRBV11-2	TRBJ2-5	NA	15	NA	TGTGCCAGCAGCTTCACTAGCAGCCCCCAAGAGACCCAGTACTTC	CASSFTSSPQETQYF
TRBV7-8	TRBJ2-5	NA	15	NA	TGTGCCAGCAGCTTAGTGCTGTTAGCGGAAGAGACCCAGTACTTC	CASSLVLLAEETQYF
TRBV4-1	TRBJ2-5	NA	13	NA	TGCGCCAGCAGTCCCCAGGGAGAAGAGACCCAGTACTTC	CASSPQGEETQYF
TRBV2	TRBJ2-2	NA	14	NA	TGTGCCAGCAGTGAGAGGACAAACACCGGGGAGCTGTTTTTT	CASSERTNTGELFF
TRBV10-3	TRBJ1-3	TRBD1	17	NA	TGTGCCACCGCCCCGACAGGGTCCAGGGCGTCTGGAAACACCATATATTTT	CATAPTGSRASGNTIYF
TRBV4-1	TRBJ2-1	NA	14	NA	TGCGCCAGCAGCCACCTCGGGGGATACAATGAGCAGTTCTTC	CASSHLGGYNEQFF
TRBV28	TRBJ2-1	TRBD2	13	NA	TGTGCCAGCAGTTTCCGACTAGCGGGAGAGCAGTTCTTC	CASSFRLAGEQFF
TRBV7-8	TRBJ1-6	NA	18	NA	TGTGCCAGCAGCTTAGCGAAAACAGGGCCCAACTATAATTCACCCCTCCACTTT	CASSLAKTGPNYNSPLHF
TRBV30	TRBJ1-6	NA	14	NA	TGTGCCTGGAGTCTCAGAGGCGTAGTTTCACCCCTCCACTTT	CAWSLRGVVSPLHF
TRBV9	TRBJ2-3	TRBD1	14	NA	TGTGCCAGCAGCGGGACAGGGAAGGCAGATACGCAGTATTTT	CASSGTGKADTQYF
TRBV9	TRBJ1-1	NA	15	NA	TGTGCCAGCAGCGCCGGACGGAATCTGAACACTGAAGCTTTCTTT	CASSAGRNLNTEAFF
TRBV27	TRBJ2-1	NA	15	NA	TGTGCCAGCAGTTTCCTGGCAGGGCTAGGGAATGAGCAGTTCTTC	CASSFLAGLGNEQFF
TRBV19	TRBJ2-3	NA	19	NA	TGTGCCAGTAGTCCCCAACCGGACTATACGCCCATAGGTACAGATACGCAGTATTTT	CASSPQPDYTPIGTDTQYF
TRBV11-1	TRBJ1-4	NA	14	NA	TGTGCCAGCAGCTTTGACCGATATAATGAAAAACTGTTTTTT	CASSFDRYNEKLFF
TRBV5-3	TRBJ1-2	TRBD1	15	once	TGTGCCAGAAGCTTGGTGGCAGGGGGTCCCTATGGCTACACCTTC	CARSLVAGGPYGYTF
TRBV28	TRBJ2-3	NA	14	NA	TGTGCCAGCAGTTTCCAGATGGGGACAGATACGCAGTATTTT	CASSFQMGTDTQYF
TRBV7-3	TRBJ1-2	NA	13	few	TGTGCCAGCGGACCACGGGCAGGAGGAGGCTACACCTTC	CASGPRAGGGYTF
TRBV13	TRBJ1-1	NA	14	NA	TGTGCCAGCAGCTTAGCGGCTGGGGGCGATGGAGCTTTCTTT	CASSLAAGGDGAFF
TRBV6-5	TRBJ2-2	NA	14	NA	TGTGCCAGCAGTTACGGCAAGAACACCGGGGAGCTGTTTTTT	CASSYGKNTGELFF
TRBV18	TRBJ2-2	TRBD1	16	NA	TGTGCCAGCTCCCCCCGGACAGGGGGAGTCGTTGGGGAGCTGTTTTTT	CASSPRTGGVVGELFF
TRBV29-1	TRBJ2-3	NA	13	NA	TGCAGCCTTCAAGGGGATAGCACAGATACGCAGTATTTT	CSLQGDSTDTQYF
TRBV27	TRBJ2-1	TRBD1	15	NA	TGTGCCAGCAGTTCAACCGGGACAGGGAGGAATGAGCAGTTCTTC	CASSSTGTGRNEQFF
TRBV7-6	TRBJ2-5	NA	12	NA	TGTGCCAGCAGCCTCCCGGTTGGAACCCAGTACTTC	CASSLPVGTQYF
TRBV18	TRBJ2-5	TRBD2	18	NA	TGTGCCAGCTCACCACCCACGAGTCTAGCGGGAGTGCAGGAGACCCAGTACTTC	CASSPPTSLAGVQETQYF
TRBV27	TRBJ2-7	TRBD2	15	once	TGTGCCAGCAGTTCCATTAGCGGGAGGACCTACGAGCAGTACTTC	CASSSISGRTYEQYF
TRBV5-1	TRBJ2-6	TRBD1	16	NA	TGCGCCAGCAGCTTGATTCAGGGGGCTGGGGCCAACGTCCTGACTTTC	CASSLIQGAGANVLTF
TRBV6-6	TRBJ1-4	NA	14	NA	TGTGCCAGCAGTTACACGTTAACTAATGAAAAACTGTTTTTT	CASSYTLTNEKLFF
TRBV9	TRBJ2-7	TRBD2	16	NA	TGTGCCAGCAGCGTAGTTAGTACTAGCGGGACCTACGAGCAGTACTTC	CASSVVSTSGTYEQYF
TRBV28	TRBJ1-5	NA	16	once	TGTGCCAGCAGGGGAGGATCCACTTATAGCAATCAGCCCCAGCATTTT	CASRGGSTYSNQPQHF
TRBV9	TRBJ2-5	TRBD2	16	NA	TGTGCCAGCAGCGAGACTCCCGGGGGGGGGCAAGAGACCCAGTACTTC	CASSETPGGGQETQYF
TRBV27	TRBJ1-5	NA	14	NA	TGTGCCAGCAGTTTTTTGGGTAGCAATCAGCCCCAGCATTTT	CASSFLGSNQPQHF
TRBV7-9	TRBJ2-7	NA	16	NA	TGTGCCAGCAGCCTCCTGGACAGTGCCCTCTCCTACGAGCAGTACTTC	CASSLLDSALSYEQYF
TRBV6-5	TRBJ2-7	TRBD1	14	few	TGTGCCAGCACTTTTGGACAGGGGTTGAGCGAGCAGTACTTC	CASTFGQGLSEQYF
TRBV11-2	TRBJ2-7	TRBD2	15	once	TGTGCCAGCAGCTTAGATTGGGGGGGTGGCTACGAGCAGTACTTC	CASSLDWGGGYEQYF
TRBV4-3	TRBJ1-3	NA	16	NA	TGCGCCAGCAGCCAAGATTCCCACCTCTCTGGAAACACCATATATTTT	CASSQDSHLSGNTIYF
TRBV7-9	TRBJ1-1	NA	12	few	TGTGCCACTACCTCGCTGGGTGCTGAAGCTTTCTTT	CATTSLGAEAFF
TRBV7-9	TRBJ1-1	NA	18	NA	TGTGCCAGCAGCTTATCCGGGGGATTCGCGGGGCAAGGAACTGAAGCTTTCTTT	CASSLSGGFAGQGTEAFF
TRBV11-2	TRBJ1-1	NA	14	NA	TGTGCCAGCAGCTCGCGGGACCCGAACACTGAAGCTTTCTTT	CASSSRDPNTEAFF
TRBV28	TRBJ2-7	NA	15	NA	TGTGCCAGCAGTCCCTTCAGGGGACTGCTCTCCGAGCAGTACTTC	CASSPFRGLLSEQYF
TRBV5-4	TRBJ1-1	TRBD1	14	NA	TGTGCCAGCAGCCCAGGGACAGGGGGCACTGAAGCTTTCTTT	CASSPGTGGTEAFF
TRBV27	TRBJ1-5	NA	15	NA	TGTGCCAGCAGTTTATATTCGACTAGCAATCAGCCCCAGCATTTT	CASSLYSTSNQPQHF
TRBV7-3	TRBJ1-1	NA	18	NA	TGTGCCAGCAGCTTAGGGCATTCTGACAGAGTCTACAACACTGAAGCTTTCTTT	CASSLGHSDRVYNTEAFF